This is a list of T cell receptor beta chains from one sample in a study of blood T cell repertoires in COVID-19. The data were produced by immunoSEQ multiplex PCR, yet TCRdb's version contains in-frame clones alone and is incomplete. The table lists 100,000 to 120,000 clones, approximately 85% of them singletons. The sample comprised peripheral blood. Receptor source: a woman aged 55-69 years with COVID-19, enrolled during active disease. CDR3s include the opening cysteine and the closing phenylalanine or tryptophan. Fields, in order: clone size, J gene, V gene, D gene, CDR3 DNA, CDR3 protein. The D gene is left open where the match is weak. Size is omitted from some rows. Given values are once, few, many or a class for expanded clones.

NA | TRBJ1-1 | TRBV2 | NA | TGTGCCAGCAGACGGGGGGTAGGAGGAAACACTGAAGCTTTCTTT | CASRRGVGGNTEAFF
NA | TRBJ1-1 | TRBV9 | NA | TGTGCCAGCAGCGTAGACCCGGTGAACACTGAAGCTTTCTTT | CASSVDPVNTEAFF
NA | TRBJ1-1 | TRBV28 | NA | TGTGCCAGCAGGGGGACAAGCCTAGCCGAAGTGAACACTGAAGCTTTCTTT | CASRGTSLAEVNTEAFF
NA | TRBJ1-2 | TRBV18 | NA | TGTGCCAGCTCACCAAGACAGCAGAACTACTATGGCTACACCTTC | CASSPRQQNYYGYTF
NA | TRBJ2-7 | TRBV27 | NA | TGTGCCAGCTCCCGCCGGGACATGGAAACCTACGAGCAGTACTTC | CASSRRDMETYEQYF
NA | TRBJ1-2 | TRBV25-1 | TRBD1 | TGTGCCAGCAGTTCCACAGGGGACTATGGCTACACCTTC | CASSSTGDYGYTF
NA | TRBJ1-2 | TRBV27 | TRBD1 | TGTGCCAGCAGTAACATTGGACAGGGGAGCATCTATGGCTACACCTTC | CASSNIGQGSIYGYTF
once | TRBJ1-2 | TRBV30 | NA | TGTGCCTGGAAAGGGGCCTATGGCTACACCTTC | CAWKGAYGYTF
NA | TRBJ2-1 | TRBV5-4 | NA | TGTGCCAGCAGCTCCCCCGGGACTCACGTCTCCTACAATGAGCAGTTCTTC | CASSSPGTHVSYNEQFF
NA | TRBJ1-5 | TRBV4-1 | TRBD1 | TGCGCCAGCAGCCCGGGACAGGGAATCAATCAGCCCCAGCATTTT | CASSPGQGINQPQHF
NA | TRBJ1-2 | TRBV6-2/TRBV6-3 | NA | TGTGCCAGCAGTTTGGTCAGTTCTGGCTACACCTTC | CASSLVSSGYTF
NA | TRBJ1-4 | TRBV27 | TRBD1 | TGTGCCAGCAGTTTACGACGGGGGACAGGGGGCCAAAGTAAGAATGAAAAACTGTTTTTT | CASSLRRGTGGQSKNEKLFF
NA | TRBJ2-7 | TRBV4-1 | TRBD2 | TGCGCCAGCAGCTCCGTAGCGGGGGGGCCCTACGAGCAGTACTTC | CASSSVAGGPYEQYF